The clone carrying this T cell receptor beta chain has a count of ten or more. Its target is unknown. This entry is derived from a study of blood T cells in healthy people across ages. V was pared by 2 bases and J by 5 bases, with 7 bases of the junction left unmatched. The germline CDR1 and CDR2 sequences are SGHTA and FQGNSA. There are 16 residues in the CDR3. Per sample, a minimum of 6.5 million PBMCs were isolated. The study, taken as a whole, reports: With unsorted PBMCs, a conclusive comparison of naive versus antigen-experienced cells was not possible. CMV infection status of these donors was not known. Older age coincided with a roughly linear decline in TCR beta diversity per million T cells.

Sample-barcoded 5' priming and a J-beta primer mix drove a second PCR of 7 to 11 cycles. TCRdb called the 5' RACE reads again in MiXCR, with one record for every CDR3 protein. Found here are 870,000 or so distinct CDR3 sequences, under 30% of them singletons; the top ten hold roughly 17%. Sample: blood. This receptor was taken from a woman over 75 in good health. The chain employs TRBV7-2 and TRBJ2-7; TRBD1 matches 12 bases. The CDR3 sequence is CASSLPLGQGANEQYF. The DNA for the CDR3 is TGTGCCAGCAGCTTACCCTTGGGACAGGGGGCCAACGAGCAGTACTTC.